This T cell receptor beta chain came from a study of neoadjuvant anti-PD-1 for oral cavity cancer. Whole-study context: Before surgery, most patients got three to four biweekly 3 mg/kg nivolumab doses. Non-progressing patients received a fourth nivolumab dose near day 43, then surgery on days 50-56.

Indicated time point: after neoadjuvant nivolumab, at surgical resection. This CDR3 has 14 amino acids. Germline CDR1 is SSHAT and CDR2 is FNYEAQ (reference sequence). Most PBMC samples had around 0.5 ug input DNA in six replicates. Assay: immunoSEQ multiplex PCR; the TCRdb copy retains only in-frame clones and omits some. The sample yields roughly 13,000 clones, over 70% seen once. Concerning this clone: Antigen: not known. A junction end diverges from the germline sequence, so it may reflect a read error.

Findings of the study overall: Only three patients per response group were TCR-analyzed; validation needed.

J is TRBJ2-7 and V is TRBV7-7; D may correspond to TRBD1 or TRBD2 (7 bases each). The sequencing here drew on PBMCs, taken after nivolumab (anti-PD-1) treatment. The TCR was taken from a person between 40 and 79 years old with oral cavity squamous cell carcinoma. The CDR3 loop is CASSPGGDPYEQYF. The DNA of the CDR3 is TGTGCTAGCAGCCCAGGGGGGGATCCCTACGAGCAGTACTTC.